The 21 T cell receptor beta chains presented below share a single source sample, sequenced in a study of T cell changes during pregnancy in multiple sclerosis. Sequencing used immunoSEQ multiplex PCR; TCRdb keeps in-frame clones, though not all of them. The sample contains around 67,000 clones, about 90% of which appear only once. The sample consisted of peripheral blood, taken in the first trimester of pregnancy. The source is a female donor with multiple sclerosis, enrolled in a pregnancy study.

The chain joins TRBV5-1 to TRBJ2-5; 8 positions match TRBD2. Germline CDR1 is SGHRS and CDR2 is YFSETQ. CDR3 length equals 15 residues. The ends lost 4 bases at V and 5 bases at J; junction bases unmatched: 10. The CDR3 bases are TGCGCCAGCAGCGGGGACGGGAGGGCCGGCGAGACCCAGTACTTC. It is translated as CASSGDGRAGETQYF.

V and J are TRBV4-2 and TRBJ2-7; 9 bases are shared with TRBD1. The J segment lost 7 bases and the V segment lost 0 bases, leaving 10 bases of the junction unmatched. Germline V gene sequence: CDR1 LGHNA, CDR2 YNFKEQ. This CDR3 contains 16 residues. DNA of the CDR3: TGTGCCAGCAGCCAAGATATTGGGACAGGGCCGGGGGAGCAGTACTTC. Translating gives CASSQDIGTGPGEQYF.

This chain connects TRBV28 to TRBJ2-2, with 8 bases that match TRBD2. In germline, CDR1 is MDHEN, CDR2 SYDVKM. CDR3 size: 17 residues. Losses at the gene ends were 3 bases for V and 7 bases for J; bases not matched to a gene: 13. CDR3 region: CASSLSREGQSLGELFF. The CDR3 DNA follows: TGTGCCAGCAGTTTGAGTCGGGAGGGCCAAAGTCTCGGGGAGCTGTTTTTT.

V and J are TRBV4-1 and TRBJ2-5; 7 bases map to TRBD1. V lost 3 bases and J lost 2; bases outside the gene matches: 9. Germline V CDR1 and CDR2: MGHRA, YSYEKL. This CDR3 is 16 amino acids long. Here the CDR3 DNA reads TGCGCCAGCAGCCAGGGTCACAGGGGACAACAAGAGACCCAGTACTTC. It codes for CASSQGHRGQQETQYF.

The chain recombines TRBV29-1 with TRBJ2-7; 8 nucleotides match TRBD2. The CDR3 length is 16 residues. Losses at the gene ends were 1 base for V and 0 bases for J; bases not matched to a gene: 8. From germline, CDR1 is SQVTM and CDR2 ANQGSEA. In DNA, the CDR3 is TGCAGCGTTGAAGGGGGTAGCGGGGCAAGCTCCTACGAGCAGTACTTC. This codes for CSVEGGSGASSYEQYF.

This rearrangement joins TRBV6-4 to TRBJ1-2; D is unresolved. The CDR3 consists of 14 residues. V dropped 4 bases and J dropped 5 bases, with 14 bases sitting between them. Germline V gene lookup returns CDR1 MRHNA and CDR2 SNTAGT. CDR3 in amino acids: CASSVDQAGYGYTF. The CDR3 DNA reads TGTGCCAGCAGTGTGGACCAGGCGGGGTATGGCTACACCTTC.

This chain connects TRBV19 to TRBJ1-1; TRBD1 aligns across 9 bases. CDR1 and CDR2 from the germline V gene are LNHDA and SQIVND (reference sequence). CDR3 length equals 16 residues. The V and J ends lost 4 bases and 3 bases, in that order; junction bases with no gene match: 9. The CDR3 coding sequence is TGTGCCAGTAGTACCGCCCCGGGACAGGGAGACACTGAAGCTTTCTTT. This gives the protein CASSTAPGQGDTEAFF. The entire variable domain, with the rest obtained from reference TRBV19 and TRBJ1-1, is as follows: DGGITQSPKYLFRKEGQNVTLSCEQNLNHDAMYWYRQDPGQGLRLIYYSQIVNDFQKGDIAEGYSVSREKKESFPLTVTSAQKNPTAFYLCASSTAPGQGDTEAFFGQGTRLTVV.

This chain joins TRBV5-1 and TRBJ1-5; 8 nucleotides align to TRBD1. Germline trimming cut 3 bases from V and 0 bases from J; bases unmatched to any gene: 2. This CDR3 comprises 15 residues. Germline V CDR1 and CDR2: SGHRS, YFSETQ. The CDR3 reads CASSWTGNSNQPQHF. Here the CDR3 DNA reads TGCGCCAGCAGCTGGACAGGGAATAGCAATCAGCCCCAGCATTTT.

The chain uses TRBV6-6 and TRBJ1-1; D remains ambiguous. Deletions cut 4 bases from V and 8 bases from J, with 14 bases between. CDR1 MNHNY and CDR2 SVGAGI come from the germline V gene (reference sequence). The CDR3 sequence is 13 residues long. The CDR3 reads CASSLSRRAEAFF. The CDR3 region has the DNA TGTGCCAGCAGTTTATCTAGGAGGGCCGAAGCTTTCTTT.

CDR3 sequence (DNA): TGCGCCAGCAGCTTGGAGCATCCCTCGGATACGCAGTATTTT. Its protein product is CASSLEHPSDTQYF. The V call is TRBV5-1, the J call TRBJ2-3; D unresolved. Germline-derived CDR1 and CDR2 are SGHRS and YFSETQ. Trimming removed 0 bases from V and 6 bases from J, with 11 bases in between. The CDR3 spans 14 residues.

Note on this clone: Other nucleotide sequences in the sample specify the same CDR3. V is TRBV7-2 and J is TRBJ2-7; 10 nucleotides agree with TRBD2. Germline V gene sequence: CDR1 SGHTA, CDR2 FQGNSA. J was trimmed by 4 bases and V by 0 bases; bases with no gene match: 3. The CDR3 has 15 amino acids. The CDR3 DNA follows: TGTGCCAGCAGCTTAGCAGCTAGCGGGAGTTACGAGCAGTACTTC. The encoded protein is CASSLAASGSYEQYF.

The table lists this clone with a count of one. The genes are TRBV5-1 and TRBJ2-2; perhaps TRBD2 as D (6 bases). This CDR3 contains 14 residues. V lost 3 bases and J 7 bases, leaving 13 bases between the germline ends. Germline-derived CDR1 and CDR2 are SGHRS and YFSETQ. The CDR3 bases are TGCGCCAGCAGCTCCCGGGACTTTAACGGGGAGCTGTTTTTT. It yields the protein CASSSRDFNGELFF. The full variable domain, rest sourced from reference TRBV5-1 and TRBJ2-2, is KAGVTQTPRYLIKTRGQQVTLSCSPISGHRSVSWYQQTPGQGLQFLFEYFSETQRNKGNFPGRFSGRQFSNSRSEMNVSTLELGDSALYLCASSSRDFNGELFFGEGSRLTVL.

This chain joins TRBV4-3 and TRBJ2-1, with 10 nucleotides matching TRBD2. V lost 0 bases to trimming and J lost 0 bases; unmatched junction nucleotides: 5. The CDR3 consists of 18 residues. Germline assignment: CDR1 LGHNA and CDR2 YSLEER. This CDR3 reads CASSQDPAGGSSYNEQFF. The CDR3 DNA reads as TGCGCCAGCAGCCAAGATCCAGCGGGGGGGAGCTCCTACAATGAGCAGTTCTTC.

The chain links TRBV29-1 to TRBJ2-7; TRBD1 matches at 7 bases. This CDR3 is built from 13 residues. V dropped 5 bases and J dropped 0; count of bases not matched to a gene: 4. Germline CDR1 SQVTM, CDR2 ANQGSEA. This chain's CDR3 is CSVTPGGSYEQYF. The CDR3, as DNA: TGCAGCGTTACCCCAGGGGGCTCCTACGAGCAGTACTTC.

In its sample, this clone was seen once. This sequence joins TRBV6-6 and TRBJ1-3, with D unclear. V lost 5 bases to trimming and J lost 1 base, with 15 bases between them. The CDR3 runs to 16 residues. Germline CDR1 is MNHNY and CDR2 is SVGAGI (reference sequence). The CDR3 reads CASSHFPAGSGNTIYF. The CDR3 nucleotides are TGTGCCAGCAGTCACTTCCCAGCGGGGTCTGGAAACACCATATATTTT.

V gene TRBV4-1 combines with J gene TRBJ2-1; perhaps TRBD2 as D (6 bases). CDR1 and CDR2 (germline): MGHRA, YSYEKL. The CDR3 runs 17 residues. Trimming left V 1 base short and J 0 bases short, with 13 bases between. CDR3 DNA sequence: TGCGCCAGCAGCCAAGCTGGTACCGGGAGCTCCTACAATGAGCAGTTCTTC. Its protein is CASSQAGTGSSYNEQFF.

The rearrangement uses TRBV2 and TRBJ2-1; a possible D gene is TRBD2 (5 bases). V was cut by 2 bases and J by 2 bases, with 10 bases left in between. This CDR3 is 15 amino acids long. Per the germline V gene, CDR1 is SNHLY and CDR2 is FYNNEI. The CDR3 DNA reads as TGTGCCAGCAGTGAAATAGCGCAAACCTACAATGAGCAGTTCTTC. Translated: CASSEIAQTYNEQFF.

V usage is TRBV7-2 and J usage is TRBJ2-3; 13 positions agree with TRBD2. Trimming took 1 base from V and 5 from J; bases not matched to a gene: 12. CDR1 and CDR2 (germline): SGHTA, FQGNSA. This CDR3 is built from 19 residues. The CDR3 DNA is TGTGCCAGCAGCTTAGAAGGACTAGCGGGAGTAGTCCCCAGAGATACGCAGTATTTT. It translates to CASSLEGLAGVVPRDTQYF.

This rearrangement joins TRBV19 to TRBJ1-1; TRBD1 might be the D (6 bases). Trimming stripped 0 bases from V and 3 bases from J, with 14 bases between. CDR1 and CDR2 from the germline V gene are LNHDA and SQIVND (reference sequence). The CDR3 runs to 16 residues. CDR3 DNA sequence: TGTGCCAGTAGTATAGACACAGGGTCCTGGGACACTGAAGCTTTCTTT. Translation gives CASSIDTGSWDTEAFF.

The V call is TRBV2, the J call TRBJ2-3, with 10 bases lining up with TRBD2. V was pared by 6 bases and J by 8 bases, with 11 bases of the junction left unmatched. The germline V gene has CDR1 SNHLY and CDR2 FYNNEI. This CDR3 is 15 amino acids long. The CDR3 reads CASRPGTSAPGTQYF. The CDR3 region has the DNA TGTGCCAGCAGGCCCGGGACTAGCGCTCCCGGTACGCAGTATTTT.

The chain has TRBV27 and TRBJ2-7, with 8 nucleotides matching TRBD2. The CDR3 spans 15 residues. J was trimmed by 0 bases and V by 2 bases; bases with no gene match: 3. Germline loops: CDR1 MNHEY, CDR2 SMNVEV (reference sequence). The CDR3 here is CASSLTSGLSYEQYF. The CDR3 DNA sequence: TGTGCCAGCAGTTTAACTAGCGGACTCTCCTACGAGCAGTACTTC.